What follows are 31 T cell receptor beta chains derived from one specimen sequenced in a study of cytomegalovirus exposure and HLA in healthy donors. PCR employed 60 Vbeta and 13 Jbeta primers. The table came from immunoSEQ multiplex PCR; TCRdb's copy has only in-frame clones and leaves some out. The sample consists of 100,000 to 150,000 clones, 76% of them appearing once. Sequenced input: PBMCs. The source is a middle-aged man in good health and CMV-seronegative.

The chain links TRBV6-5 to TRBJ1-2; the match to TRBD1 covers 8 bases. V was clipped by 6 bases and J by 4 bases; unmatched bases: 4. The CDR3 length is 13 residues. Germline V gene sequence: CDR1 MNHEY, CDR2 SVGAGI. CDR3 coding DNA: TGTGCCAGCAGGTTACAGGGGGGCTATGGCTACACCTTC. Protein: CASRLQGGYGYTF.

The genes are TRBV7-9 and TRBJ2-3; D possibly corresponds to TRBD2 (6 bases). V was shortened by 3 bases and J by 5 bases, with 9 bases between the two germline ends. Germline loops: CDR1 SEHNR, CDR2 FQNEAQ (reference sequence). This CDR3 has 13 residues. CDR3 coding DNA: TGTGCCAGCAGCTTCTCGGGGGTAGATACGCAGTATTTT. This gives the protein CASSFSGVDTQYF.

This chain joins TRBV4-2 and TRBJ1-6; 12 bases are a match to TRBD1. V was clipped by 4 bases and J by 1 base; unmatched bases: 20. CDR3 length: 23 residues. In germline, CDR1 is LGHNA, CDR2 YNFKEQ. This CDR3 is CASSLGARDRGRIVGSYNSPLHF. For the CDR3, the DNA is TGTGCCAGCAGCCTCGGGGCCCGGGACAGGGGGCGCATCGTAGGGTCCTATAATTCACCCCTCCACTTT.

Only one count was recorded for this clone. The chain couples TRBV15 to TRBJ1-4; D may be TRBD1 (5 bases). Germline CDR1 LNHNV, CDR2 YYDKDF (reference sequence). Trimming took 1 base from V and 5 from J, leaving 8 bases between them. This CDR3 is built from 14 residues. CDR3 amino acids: CATSRGQLNEKLFF. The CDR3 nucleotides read TGTGCCACCAGCAGAGGACAGTTGAATGAAAAACTGTTTTTT.

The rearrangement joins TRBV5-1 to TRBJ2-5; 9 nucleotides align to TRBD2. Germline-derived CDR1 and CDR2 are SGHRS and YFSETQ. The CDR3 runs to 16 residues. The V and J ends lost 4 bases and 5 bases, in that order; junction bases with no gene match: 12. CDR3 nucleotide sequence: TGCGCCAGCAGCCCGGGGCGGGGGGGTCCTCGGGAGACCCAGTACTTC. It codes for CASSPGRGGPRETQYF.

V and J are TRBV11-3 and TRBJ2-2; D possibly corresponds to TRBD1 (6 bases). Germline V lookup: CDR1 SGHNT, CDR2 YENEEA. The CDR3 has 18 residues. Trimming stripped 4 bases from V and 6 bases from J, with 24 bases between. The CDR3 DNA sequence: TGTGCCAGCAGCTCGCCCCCGGGCACACAGGGACGCTCCGGGGAGCTGTTTTTT. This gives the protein CASSSPPGTQGRSGELFF. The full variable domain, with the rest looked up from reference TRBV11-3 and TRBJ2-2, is EAGVVQSPRYKIIEKKQPVAFWCNPISGHNTLYWYLQNLGQGPELLIRYENEEAVDDSQLPKDRFSAERLKGVDSTLKIQPAELGDSAVYLCASSSPPGTQGRSGELFFGEGSRLTVL.

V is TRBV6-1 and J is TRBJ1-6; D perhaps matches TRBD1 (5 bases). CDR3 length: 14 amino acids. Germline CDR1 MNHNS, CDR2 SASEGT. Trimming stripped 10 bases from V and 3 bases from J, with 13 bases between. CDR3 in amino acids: CAIQLDSYNSPLHF. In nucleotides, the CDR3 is TGTGCCATCCAACTCGACAGCTATAATTCACCCCTCCACTTT.

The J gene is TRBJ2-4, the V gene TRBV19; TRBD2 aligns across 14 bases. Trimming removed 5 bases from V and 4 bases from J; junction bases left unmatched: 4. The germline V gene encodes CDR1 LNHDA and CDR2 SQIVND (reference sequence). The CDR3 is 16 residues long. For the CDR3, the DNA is TGTGCCAGTAGTGGACTAGCGGGGGGCCTAAAAAACATTCAGTACTTC. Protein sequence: CASSGLAGGLKNIQYF. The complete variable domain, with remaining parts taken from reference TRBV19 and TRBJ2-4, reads DGGITQSPKYLFRKEGQNVTLSCEQNLNHDAMYWYRQDPGQGLRLIYYSQIVNDFQKGDIAEGYSVSREKKESFPLTVTSAQKNPTAFYLCASSGLAGGLKNIQYFGAGTRLSVL.

The CDR3 DNA reads TGTGCCAGCAGCCCCGGGGGGGATAGCACCGGGGAGCTGTTTTTT. It codes for CASSPGGDSTGELFF. This chain links TRBV5-4 with TRBJ2-2, with 8 bases aligning to TRBD2. V gave up 4 bases and J gave up 4 bases; unmatched junction bases: 6. Per germline, CDR1 SGHNT and CDR2 YYREEE (reference sequence). The length of the CDR3 is 15 residues.

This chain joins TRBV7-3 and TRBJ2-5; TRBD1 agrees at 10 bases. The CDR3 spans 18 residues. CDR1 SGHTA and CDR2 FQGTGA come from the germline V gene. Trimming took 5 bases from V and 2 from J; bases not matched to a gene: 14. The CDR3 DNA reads TGTGCCAGCAGCCCCCAGAGCCTGGGACAGGGGATTCAAGAGACCCAGTACTTC. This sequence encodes CASSPQSLGQGIQETQYF.

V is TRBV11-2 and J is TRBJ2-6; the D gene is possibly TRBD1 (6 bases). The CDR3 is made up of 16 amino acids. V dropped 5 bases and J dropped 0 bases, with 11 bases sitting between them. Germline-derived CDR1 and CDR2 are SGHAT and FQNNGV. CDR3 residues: CASSRQVDSGANVLTF. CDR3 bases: TGTGCCAGCAGCAGACAGGTGGACTCTGGGGCCAACGTCCTGACTTTC.

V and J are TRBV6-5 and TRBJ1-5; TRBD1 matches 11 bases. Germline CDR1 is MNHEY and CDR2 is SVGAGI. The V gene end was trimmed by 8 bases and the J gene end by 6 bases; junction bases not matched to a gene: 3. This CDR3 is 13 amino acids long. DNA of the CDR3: TGTGCCAGCGGACAGGGGGCTGGTCAGCCCCAGCATTTT. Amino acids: CASGQGAGQPQHF.

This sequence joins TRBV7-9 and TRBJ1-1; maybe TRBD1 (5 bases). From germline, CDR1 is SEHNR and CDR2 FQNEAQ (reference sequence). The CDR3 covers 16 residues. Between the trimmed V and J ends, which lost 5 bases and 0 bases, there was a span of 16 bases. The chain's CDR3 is CASSPTPLGLNTEAFF. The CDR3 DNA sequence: TGTGCCAGCAGCCCCACGCCCCTGGGGCTGAACACTGAAGCTTTCTTT.

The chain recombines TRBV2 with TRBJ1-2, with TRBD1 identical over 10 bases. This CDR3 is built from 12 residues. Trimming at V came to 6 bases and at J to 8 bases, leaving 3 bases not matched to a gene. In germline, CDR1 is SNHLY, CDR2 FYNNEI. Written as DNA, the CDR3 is TGTGCCAGCAGGACAGGGGGCGAGGGCTACACCTTC. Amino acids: CASRTGGEGYTF. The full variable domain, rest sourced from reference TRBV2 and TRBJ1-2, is EPEVTQTPSHQVTQMGQEVILRCVPISNHLYFYWYRQILGQKVEFLVSFYNNEISEKSEIFDDQFSVERPDGSNFTLKIRSTKLEDSAMYFCASRTGGEGYTFGSGTRLTVV.

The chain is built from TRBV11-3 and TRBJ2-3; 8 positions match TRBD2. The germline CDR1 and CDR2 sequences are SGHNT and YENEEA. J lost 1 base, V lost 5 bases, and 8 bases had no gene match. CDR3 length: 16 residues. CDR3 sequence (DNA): TGTGCCAGCAGCCAGAGGGGTAGCGGGGGCACAGATACGCAGTATTTT. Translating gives CASSQRGSGGTDTQYF.

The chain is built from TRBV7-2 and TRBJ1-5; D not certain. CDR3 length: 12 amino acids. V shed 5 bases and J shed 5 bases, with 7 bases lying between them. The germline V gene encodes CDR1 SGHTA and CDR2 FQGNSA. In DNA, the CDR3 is TGTGCCAGCAGCACAAGTGATCAGCCCCAGCATTTT. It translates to CASSTSDQPQHF.

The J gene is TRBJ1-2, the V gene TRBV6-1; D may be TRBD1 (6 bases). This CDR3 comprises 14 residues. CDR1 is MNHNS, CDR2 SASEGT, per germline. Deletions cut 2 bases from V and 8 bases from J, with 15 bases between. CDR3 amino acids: CASSESGGGRGYTF. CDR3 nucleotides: TGTGCCAGCAGTGAAAGTGGGGGCGGACGGGGCTACACCTTC.

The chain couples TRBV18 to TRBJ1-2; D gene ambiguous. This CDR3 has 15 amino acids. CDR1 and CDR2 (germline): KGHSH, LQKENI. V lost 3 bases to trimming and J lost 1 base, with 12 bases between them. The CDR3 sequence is CASSPVSRYNYGYTF. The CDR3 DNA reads TGTGCCAGCTCACCGGTTAGCCGATATAACTATGGCTACACCTTC.

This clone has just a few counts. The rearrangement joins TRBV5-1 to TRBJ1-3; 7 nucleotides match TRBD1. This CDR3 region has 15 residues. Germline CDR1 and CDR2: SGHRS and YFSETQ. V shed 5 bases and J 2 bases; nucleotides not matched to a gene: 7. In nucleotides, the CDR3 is TGCGCCAGCAGACCTCGAACAGGGGCTGGAAACACCATATATTTT. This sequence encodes CASRPRTGAGNTIYF.

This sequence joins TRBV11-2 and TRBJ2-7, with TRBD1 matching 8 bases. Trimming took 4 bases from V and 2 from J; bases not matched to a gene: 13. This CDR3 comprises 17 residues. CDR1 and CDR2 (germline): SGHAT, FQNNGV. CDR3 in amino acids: CASSYGGPGTGTYEQYV. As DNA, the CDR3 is TGTGCCAGCAGCTATGGGGGTCCCGGGACAGGAACCTACGAGCAGTACGTC.

The CDR3 loop reads CASSLIGTEAFF. The CDR3 DNA sequence: TGTGCCAGCAGCCTAATCGGTACTGAAGCTTTCTTT. The chain links TRBV5-6 to TRBJ1-1; D is ambiguous. Between the trimmed V and J ends, which lost 4 bases and 5 bases, there was a span of 9 bases. The CDR3 length is 12 residues. Germline V gene sequence: CDR1 SGHDT, CDR2 YYEEEE.

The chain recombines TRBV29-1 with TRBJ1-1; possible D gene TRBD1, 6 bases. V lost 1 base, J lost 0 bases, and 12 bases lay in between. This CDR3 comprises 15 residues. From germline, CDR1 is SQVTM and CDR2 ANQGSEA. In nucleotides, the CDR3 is TGCAGCGTTGAAGTCTACAGGGTAATGAACACTGAAGCTTTCTTT. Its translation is CSVEVYRVMNTEAFF.

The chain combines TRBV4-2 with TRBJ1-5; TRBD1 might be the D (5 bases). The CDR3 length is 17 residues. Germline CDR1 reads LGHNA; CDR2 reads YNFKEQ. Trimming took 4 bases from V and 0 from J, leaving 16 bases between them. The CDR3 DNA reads TGTGCCAGCAGCCTTAGGGAATTTGACAGTAGCAATCAGCCCCAGCATTTT. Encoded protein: CASSLREFDSSNQPQHF.

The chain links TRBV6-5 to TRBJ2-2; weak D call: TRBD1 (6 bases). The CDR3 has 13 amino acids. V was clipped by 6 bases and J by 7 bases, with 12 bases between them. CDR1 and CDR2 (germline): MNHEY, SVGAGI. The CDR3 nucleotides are TGTGCCAGCAGGGACAGCTCTGGCGGGGAGCTGTTTTTT. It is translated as CASRDSSGGELFF.

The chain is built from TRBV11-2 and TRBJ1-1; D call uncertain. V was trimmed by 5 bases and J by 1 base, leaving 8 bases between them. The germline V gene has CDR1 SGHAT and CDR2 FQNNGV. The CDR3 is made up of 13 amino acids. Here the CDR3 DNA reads TGTGCCAGCAGCGTCCGGGAGAACACTGAAGCTTTCTTT. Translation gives CASSVRENTEAFF.

CDR3 sequence (DNA): TGTGCCAGTAGTATCGGATCCCTATTCGAGGGAGAGACCCAGTACTTC. As protein: CASSIGSLFEGETQYF. The chain couples TRBV19 to TRBJ2-5, with D perhaps TRBD2 (5 bases). The CDR3 consists of 16 residues. Germline V gene data show CDR1 as LNHDA and CDR2 as SQIVND (reference sequence). V was trimmed by 3 bases and J by 4 bases, leaving 18 bases between them.

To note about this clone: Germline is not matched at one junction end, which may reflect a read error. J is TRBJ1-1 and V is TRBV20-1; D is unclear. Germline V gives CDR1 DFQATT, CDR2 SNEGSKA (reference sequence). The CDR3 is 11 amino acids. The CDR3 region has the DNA TGCAGTGCTGCAACGGGATTTGACCCCTGCTTT. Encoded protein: CSAATGFDPCF.

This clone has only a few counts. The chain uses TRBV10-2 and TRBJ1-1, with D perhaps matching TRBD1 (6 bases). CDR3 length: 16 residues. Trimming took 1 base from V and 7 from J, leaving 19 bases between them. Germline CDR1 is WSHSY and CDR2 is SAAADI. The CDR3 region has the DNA TGCGCCAGCAGTGAGTGGACTTGGCAGGGGAAAAGTGAAGCTTTCTTT. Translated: CASSEWTWQGKSEAFF.

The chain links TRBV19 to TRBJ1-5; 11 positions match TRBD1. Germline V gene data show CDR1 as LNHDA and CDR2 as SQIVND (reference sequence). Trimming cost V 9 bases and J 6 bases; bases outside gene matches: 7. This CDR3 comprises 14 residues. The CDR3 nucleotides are TGTGCCAGCAAAAGGACAGGGGGCGGTCAGCCCCAGCATTTT. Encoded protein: CASKRTGGGQPQHF. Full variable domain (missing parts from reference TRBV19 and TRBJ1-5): DGGITQSPKYLFRKEGQNVTLSCEQNLNHDAMYWYRQDPGQGLRLIYYSQIVNDFQKGDIAEGYSVSREKKESFPLTVTSAQKNPTAFYLCASKRTGGGQPQHFGDGTRLSIL.

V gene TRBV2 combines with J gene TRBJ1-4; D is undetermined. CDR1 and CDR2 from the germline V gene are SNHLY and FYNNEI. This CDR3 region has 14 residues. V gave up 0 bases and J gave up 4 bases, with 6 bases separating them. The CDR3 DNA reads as TGTGCCAGCAGTGAAGCCGGGTATAATGAAAAACTGTTTTTT. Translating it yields CASSEAGYNEKLFF.

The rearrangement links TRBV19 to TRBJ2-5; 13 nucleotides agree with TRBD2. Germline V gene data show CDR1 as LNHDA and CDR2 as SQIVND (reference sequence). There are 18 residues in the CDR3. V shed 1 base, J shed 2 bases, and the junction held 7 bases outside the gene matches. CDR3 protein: CASSIGLAGGSLQETQYF. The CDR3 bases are TGTGCCAGTAGTATAGGACTAGCGGGGGGTTCTTTACAAGAGACCCAGTACTTC.